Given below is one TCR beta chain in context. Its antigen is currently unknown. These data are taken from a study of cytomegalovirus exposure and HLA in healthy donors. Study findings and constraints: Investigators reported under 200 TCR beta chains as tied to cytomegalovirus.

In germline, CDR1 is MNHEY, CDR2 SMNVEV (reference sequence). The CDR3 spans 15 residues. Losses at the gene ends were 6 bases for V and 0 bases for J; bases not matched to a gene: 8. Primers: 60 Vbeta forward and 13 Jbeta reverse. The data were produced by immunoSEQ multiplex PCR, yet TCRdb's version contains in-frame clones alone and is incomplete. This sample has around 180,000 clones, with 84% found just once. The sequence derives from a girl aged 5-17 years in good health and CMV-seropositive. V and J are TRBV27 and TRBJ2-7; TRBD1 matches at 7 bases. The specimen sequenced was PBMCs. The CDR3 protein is CASSLTGFFSYEQYF. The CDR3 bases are TGTGCCAGCAGCCTGACAGGGTTTTTCTCCTACGAGCAGTACTTC.